The 15 T cell receptor beta chains given below trace back to one sample, sequenced in a study of beta chain features in type 1 diabetes. Their antigens are not known. Findings and caveats of the study: The study found moderately but significantly shorter TCRB CDR3s in all four CD4+ subsets of Type 1 diabetes patients.

The study reverse transcribed the entire isolated RNA, so it sequenced expressed TCRB transcripts. Using immunoSEQ multiplex PCR, the repertoire was profiled, and TCRdb retains in-frame clones only, with some absent. The table shows about 650,000 clones, with roughly 12% occurring only once. Sequencing input: naive CD4+ T cells from blood. The receptors were sampled from a man between 25 and 39 years old with type 1 diabetes.

This clone came up a few times. The rearrangement links TRBV5-1 to TRBJ2-7; 7 bases agree with TRBD2. Per germline, CDR1 SGHRS and CDR2 YFSETQ. The CDR3 is 16 residues long. After removal of 0 bases from V and 6 bases from J, the junction contained 12 bases not matched to a gene. The CDR3 protein is CASSLAVGGQGGEQYF. The CDR3 coding sequence is TGCGCCAGCAGCTTGGCCGTGGGAGGGCAGGGCGGCGAGCAGTACTTC.

Written as DNA, the CDR3 is TGTGCCAGCAGTTACATGCCTTCGGGCCACGAGCAGTACTTC. Protein sequence: CASSYMPSGHEQYF. The chain employs TRBV6-5 and TRBJ2-7; unclear D gene. This CDR3 is 14 amino acids long. V dropped 2 bases and J dropped 5 bases, with 13 bases sitting between them. Per the germline V gene, CDR1 is MNHEY and CDR2 is SVGAGI.

This clone showed up just a few times. This sequence joins TRBV7-2 and TRBJ1-4; D not certain. The ends were cut back, 3 bases at V and 4 bases at J, with 12 bases in the middle. CDR3 size: 15 residues. Germline V CDR1 and CDR2: SGHTA, FQGNSA. Here the CDR3 DNA reads TGTGCCAGCAGCTTGCTAGGGAGACTTAATGAAAAACTGTTTTTT. Translated, it gives CASSLLGRLNEKLFF. The entire variable domain, with the rest obtained from reference TRBV7-2 and TRBJ1-4, is as follows: GAGVSQSPSNKVTEKGKDVELRCDPISGHTALYWYRQSLGQGLEFLIYFQGNSAPDKSGLPSDRFSAERTGGSVSTLTIQRTQQEDSAVYLCASSLLGRLNEKLFFGSGTQLSVL.

There are a few counts of this clone. This chain links TRBV10-3 with TRBJ2-3; tentative D call: TRBD1 (5 bases). From germline, CDR1 is ENHRY and CDR2 SYGVKD. The CDR3 runs to 14 residues. V was clipped by 4 bases and J by 5 bases, with 13 bases between them. In DNA form, the CDR3 reads TGTGCCATCAGTGGATCGCAGGGTGTAGATACGCAGTATTTT. Protein sequence: CAISGSQGVDTQYF.

This clone was observed a handful of times. Mismatch with germline at one junction end may stem from a read error. The J gene is TRBJ2-7, the V gene TRBV6-5, with D possibly matching TRBD2 (5 bases). Germline-derived CDR1 and CDR2 are MNHEY and SVGAGI. This CDR3 region has 15 residues. The CDR3 nucleotides read TGTGCCAGCAGTCACTCTTTCCGAGGGAGTTACGAGCAGTACTTC. Residues: CASSHSFRGSYEQYF.

As to this clone: Other DNA sequences in the sample encode the same CDR3. The chain couples TRBV11-3 to TRBJ2-5; weak D call: TRBD2 (6 bases). Trimming took 3 bases from V and 3 from J, leaving 8 bases between them. The CDR3 runs to 13 residues. CDR1 and CDR2 (germline): SGHNT, YENEEA. CDR3 residues: CASSFSGEETQYF. The CDR3 nucleotides read TGTGCCAGCAGCTTCTCGGGGGAAGAGACCCAGTACTTC.

This clone has only a few counts. The J gene is TRBJ1-6, the V gene TRBV9; D is uncertain. V was cut by 2 bases and J by 6 bases, with 12 bases left in between. The CDR3 is made up of 15 amino acids. Germline lookup yields CDR1 SGDLS and CDR2 YYNGEE. The CDR3 region is CASSVGRVGNSPLHF. The CDR3, as DNA: TGTGCCAGCAGCGTGGGCAGAGTGGGTAATTCACCCCTCCACTTT.

This clone showed up just a few times. The chain uses TRBV10-3 and TRBJ1-2; no reliable D call. This CDR3 has 15 residues. CDR1 is ENHRY and CDR2 is SYGVKD in the germline V gene. Trimming removed 0 bases at V and 8 bases at J, with 16 bases between. The CDR3 reads CAISESSGTTRGYTF. CDR3 nucleotide sequence: TGTGCCATCAGTGAGTCTTCGGGCACCACGAGGGGCTACACCTTC.

This chain connects TRBV7-9 to TRBJ2-5; D is uncertain. The germline CDR1 and CDR2 sequences are SEHNR and FQNEAQ (reference sequence). The length of the CDR3 is 14 residues. V was trimmed by 5 bases and J by 5 bases, leaving 15 bases between them. The CDR3: CASSLLTQSETQYF. The CDR3 DNA sequence: TGTGCCAGCAGCCTACTTACGCAGTCGGAGACCCAGTACTTC.

The chain combines TRBV2 with TRBJ2-5; no firm D call. Germline V lookup: CDR1 SNHLY, CDR2 FYNNEI. The CDR3 totals 13 residues. V lost 7 bases and J lost 1, with 10 bases in between. The CDR3 is CASTLRTQETQYF. As DNA, the CDR3 is TGTGCCAGCACCCTTAGGACCCAAGAGACCCAGTACTTC.

This clone was counted only a few times. V is TRBV7-9 and J is TRBJ2-7, with D perhaps matching TRBD1 or TRBD2 (5 bases each). Trimming removed 3 bases from V and 7 bases from J, with 22 bases in between. The CDR3 loop spans 16 amino acids. The V gene's germline CDR1 is SEHNR and CDR2 FQNEAQ (reference sequence). CDR3 nucleotides: TGTGCCAGCAGCTTCGCAAAGCCGGGGCCGTACGTAGAGCAGTACTTC. Translated: CASSFAKPGPYVEQYF.

The rearrangement joins TRBV5-6 to TRBJ2-7; D is unresolved. Between the trimmed V and J ends, which lost 0 bases and 3 bases, there was a span of 4 bases. The CDR3 totals 12 residues. Germline-derived CDR1 and CDR2 are SGHDT and YYEEEE. CDR3 sequence reads: CASSLDDYEQYF. CDR3 coding DNA: TGTGCCAGCAGCTTGGACGACTACGAGCAGTACTTC.

This clone came up a few times. This rearrangement joins TRBV29-1 to TRBJ2-7; D is undetermined. Germline V gene sequence: CDR1 SQVTM, CDR2 ANQGSEA. The CDR3 is 13 amino acids. The V end lost 6 bases, the J end lost 3 bases, and 15 bases lay between the germline ends. The CDR3 is CSVSDTPLYEQYF. The CDR3, as DNA: TGCAGCGTATCAGACACTCCACTCTACGAGCAGTACTTC.

This clone was counted a few times. The chain joins TRBV11-2 to TRBJ1-1; no definite D call. V dropped 3 bases and J dropped 0 bases, with 8 bases sitting between them. CDR3 length: 14 residues. Germline values: CDR1 SGHAT, CDR2 FQNNGV. CDR3 sequence reads: CASSLGSLNTEAFF. The DNA for the CDR3 is TGTGCCAGCAGCTTGGGTAGTTTGAACACTGAAGCTTTCTTT. Full variable domain (missing parts from reference TRBV11-2 and TRBJ1-1): EAGVAQSPRYKIIEKRQSVAFWCNPISGHATLYWYQQILGQGPKLLIQFQNNGVVDDSQLPKDRFSAERLKGVDSTLKIQPAKLEDSAVYLCASSLGSLNTEAFFGQGTRLTVV.

In this sample, this clone turned up a few times. The J gene is TRBJ2-5, the V gene TRBV7-9, with a weak D call TRBD1 (5 bases). This CDR3 is 16 amino acids long. Germline assignment: CDR1 SEHNR and CDR2 FQNEAQ (reference sequence). V lost 3 bases and J 13 bases, leaving 27 bases between the germline ends. The DNA of the CDR3 is TGTGCCAGCAGCTTCGCCGACAGCGTACCCCAAGAGACCGGGTACTTC. Translated: CASSFADSVPQETGYF.